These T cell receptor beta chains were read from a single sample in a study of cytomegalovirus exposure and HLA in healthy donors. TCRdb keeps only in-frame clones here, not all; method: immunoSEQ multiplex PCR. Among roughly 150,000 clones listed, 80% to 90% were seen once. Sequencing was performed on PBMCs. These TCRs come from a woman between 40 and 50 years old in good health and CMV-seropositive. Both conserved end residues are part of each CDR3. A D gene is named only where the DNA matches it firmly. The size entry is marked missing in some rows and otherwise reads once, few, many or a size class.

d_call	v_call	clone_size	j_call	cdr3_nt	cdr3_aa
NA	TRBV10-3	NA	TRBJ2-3	TGTGCCATCCAATACACAAACACAGATACGCAGTATTTT	CAIQYTNTDTQYF
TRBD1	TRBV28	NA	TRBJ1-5	TGTGCCAGCAGTTTCCAGGGGGCAGGCAATCAGCCCCAGCATTTT	CASSFQGAGNQPQHF
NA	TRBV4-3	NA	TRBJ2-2	TGCGCCAGCAGCCAAGATCGACCAGGGAACACCGGGGAGCTGTTTTTT	CASSQDRPGNTGELFF
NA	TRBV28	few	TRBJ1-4	TGTGCCAGCAGTTTAAAGGGAGGTGCAACTAATGAAAAACTGTTTTTT	CASSLKGGATNEKLFF
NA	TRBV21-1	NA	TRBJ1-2	TGTGCCAGCAGCAAAGTGGGACAGGAGGATGGCTACACCTTC	CASSKVGQEDGYTF
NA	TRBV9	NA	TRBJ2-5	TGTGCCAGCAGCGTAGCGGAGCAGTCCCAAGAGACCCAGTACTTC	CASSVAEQSQETQYF
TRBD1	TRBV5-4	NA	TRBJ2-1	TGTGCCAGCAGCGAACCGGGACAGGGTTACAATGAGCAGTTCTTC	CASSEPGQGYNEQFF
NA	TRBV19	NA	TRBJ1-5	TGTGCCAGTAGAGCCTCAGGGGACCGGGCCCAGCATTTT	CASRASGDRAQHF
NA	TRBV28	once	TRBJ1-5	TGTGCCAGCAGCGCCCACGCGGGATCGGGCAATCAGCCCCAGCATTTT	CASSAHAGSGNQPQHF
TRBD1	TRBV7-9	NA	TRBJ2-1	TGTTCCAGCGGTGTGAGGACAGGGGATGAGCAGTTCTTC	CSSGVRTGDEQFF
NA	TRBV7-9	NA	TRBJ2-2	TGTGCCAGCAGCTCATCCCCCCAACGGGGAGACACCGGGGAGCTGTTTTTT	CASSSSPQRGDTGELFF
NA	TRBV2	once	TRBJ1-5	TGTGCCAGCAGTGGGAGACTACCAGCGAGCAATCAGCCCCAGCATTTT	CASSGRLPASNQPQHF
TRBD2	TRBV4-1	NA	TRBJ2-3	TGCGCCAGCAGCCAAGAGGGACTAGCCGGCACAGATACGCAGTATTTT	CASSQEGLAGTDTQYF
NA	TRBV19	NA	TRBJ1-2	TGTGCCAGTAGCCAAGACCGAGGATATGGCTACACCTTC	CASSQDRGYGYTF
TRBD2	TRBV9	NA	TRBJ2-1	TGTGCCAGCAGCGTAGTGGGGACTAGCGGTGCTAGCGAGCAGTTCTTC	CASSVVGTSGASEQFF
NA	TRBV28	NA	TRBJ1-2	TGTGCCAGCAGCCCCGGACAGAGATATGGCTACACCTTC	CASSPGQRYGYTF
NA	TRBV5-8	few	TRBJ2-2	TGTGCCAGCAGCTTGGGACAGCACACCGGGGAGCTGTTTTTT	CASSLGQHTGELFF
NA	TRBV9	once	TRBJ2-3	TGTGCCAGCAGCCCTGAAAGGGGGTACACAGATACGCAGTATTTT	CASSPERGYTDTQYF
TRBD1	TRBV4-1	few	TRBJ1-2	TGCGCCAGCAGCCAAGACGGACAGGGAAGTCGTGGCTACACCTTC	CASSQDGQGSRGYTF
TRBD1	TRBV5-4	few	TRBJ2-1	TGTGCCAGCAGCTTACAGGGGTCGGGATACAATGAGCAGTTCTTC	CASSLQGSGYNEQFF
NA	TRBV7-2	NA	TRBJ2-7	TGTGCCAGCAGCAAAGGGGGGGACTTGGCCTACGAGCAGTACTTC	CASSKGGDLAYEQYF
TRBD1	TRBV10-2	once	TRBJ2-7	TGCGCCACAGAACTTACAGGGGACGCCTACGAGCAGTACTTC	CATELTGDAYEQYF
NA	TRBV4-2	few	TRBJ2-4	TGTGCCACCTCTCAGGAGCGGAGTCTAGCCAAAAACATTCAGTACTTC	CATSQERSLAKNIQYF
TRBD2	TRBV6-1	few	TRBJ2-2	TGTGCCAGCAGCCCAAGCGGGAGGAGAACCGGGGAGCTGTTTTTT	CASSPSGRRTGELFF
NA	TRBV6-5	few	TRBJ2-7	TGTGCCAGCAGGACTGCCTCCTACGAGCAGTACTTC	CASRTASYEQYF
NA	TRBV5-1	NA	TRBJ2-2	TGCGCCAGCAGCTTGGGACAGACCGGGGAGCTGTTTTTT	CASSLGQTGELFF
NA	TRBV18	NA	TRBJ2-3	TGTGCCAGCTCAGATAGGATGGGCGAGAGCACAGATACGCAGTATTTT	CASSDRMGESTDTQYF
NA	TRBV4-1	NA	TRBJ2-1	TGCGCCAGCAGCCTCTACGGTCCCTACAATGAGCAGTTCTTC	CASSLYGPYNEQFF
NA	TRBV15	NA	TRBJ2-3	TGTGCCACCAGCAGAGAAGGGGTTAGGACAGATACGCAGTATTTT	CATSREGVRTDTQYF
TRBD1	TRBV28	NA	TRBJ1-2	TGTGCCAGCAGCTTACAGGGGGCCCTTAACTATGGCTACACCTTC	CASSLQGALNYGYTF
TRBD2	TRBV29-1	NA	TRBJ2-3	TGCAGCGTGATCGGGGGGGCCCTGACAGATACGCAGTATTTT	CSVIGGALTDTQYF
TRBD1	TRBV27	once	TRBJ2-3	TGTGCCAGCAGTCCAACCGGGACAGTCCTCACAGATACGCAGTATTTT	CASSPTGTVLTDTQYF
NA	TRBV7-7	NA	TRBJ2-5	TGTGCCAGCAGCCCGGGGGAGACCCAGTACTTC	CASSPGETQYF
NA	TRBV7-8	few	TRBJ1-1	TGTGCCAGCAGCTTATATACGGGCACTGAAGCTTTCTTT	CASSLYTGTEAFF
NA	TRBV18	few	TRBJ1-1	TGTGCCAGCTCGCCTGCGTTGAACACTGAAGCTTTCTTT	CASSPALNTEAFF
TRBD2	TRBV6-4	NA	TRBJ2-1	TGTGCCAGCAGTCTCGAGCGGGGTACCAATGAGCAGTTCTTC	CASSLERGTNEQFF
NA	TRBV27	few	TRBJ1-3	TGTGCCAGCAGGGCTAACAGGGACACCATATATTTT	CASRANRDTIYF
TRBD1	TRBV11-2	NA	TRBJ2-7	TGTGCCAGCAGCTTGGACAGGAATTACGAGCAGTACTTC	CASSLDRNYEQYF
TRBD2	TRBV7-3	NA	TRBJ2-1	TGTGCCAGCAGCTTAATCGGGGGGTCTTTCCAGTTCTTC	CASSLIGGSFQFF
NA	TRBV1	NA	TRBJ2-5	TGCACCAGCAGCCAAGTCGTGGTAGCGGAACAGACCCAGTACTTC	CTSSQVVVAEQTQYF
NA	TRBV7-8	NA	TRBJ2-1	TGTGCCAGCAGCTTATCAGGAGCGGACTACAATGAGCAGTTCTTC	CASSLSGADYNEQFF
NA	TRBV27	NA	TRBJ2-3	TGTGCCAGCAGCCCCTACTATGCCACAGATACGCAGTATTTT	CASSPYYATDTQYF
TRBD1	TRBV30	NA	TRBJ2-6	TGTGCCTGGAGTGAAAGAACAGGGGGCACTGGGGCCAACGTCCTGACTTTC	CAWSERTGGTGANVLTF